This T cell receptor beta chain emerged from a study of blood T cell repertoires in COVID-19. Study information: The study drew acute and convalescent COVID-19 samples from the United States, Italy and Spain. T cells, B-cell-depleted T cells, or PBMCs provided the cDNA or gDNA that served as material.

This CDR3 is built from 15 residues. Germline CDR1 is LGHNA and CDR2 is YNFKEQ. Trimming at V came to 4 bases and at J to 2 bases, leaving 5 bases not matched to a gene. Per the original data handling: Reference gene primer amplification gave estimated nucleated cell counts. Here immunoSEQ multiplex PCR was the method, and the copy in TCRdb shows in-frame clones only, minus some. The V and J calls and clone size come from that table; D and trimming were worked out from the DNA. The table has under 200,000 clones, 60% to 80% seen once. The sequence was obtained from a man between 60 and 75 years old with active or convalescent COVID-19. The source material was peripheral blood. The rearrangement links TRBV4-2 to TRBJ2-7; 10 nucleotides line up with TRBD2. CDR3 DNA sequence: TGTGCCAGCAGCCGGGAAGCGGGAGGGCCCTACGAGCAGTACTTC. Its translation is CASSREAGGPYEQYF.